This T cell receptor (beta chain) was sequenced during a study of blood T cell repertoires in COVID-19. Study background: Acute-phase and convalescent COVID-19 samples originated in the United States, Italy and Spain. T cells, B-cell-depleted T cells, or PBMCs supplied cDNA or gDNA.

The germline V gene encodes CDR1 GTSNPN and CDR2 SVGIG (reference sequence). After removal of 2 bases from V and 4 bases from J, the junction contained 12 bases not matched to a gene. The CDR3 covers 17 residues. Source study methods: Nucleated cell number was recorded as an estimate derived from reference gene primer amplification. Sequencing used immunoSEQ multiplex PCR; TCRdb keeps in-frame clones, though not all of them. The DNA was the basis for D and trimming; V, J and clone size are from that table. The data show about 140,000 clones, 79% seen once. The V call is TRBV30, the J call TRBJ2-2; 8 nucleotides align to TRBD2. Sequencing input: peripheral blood. The sequence was obtained from a man in his 60s with acute or convalescent COVID-19. The CDR3 DNA follows: TGTGCCTGGAGTCAGAGCTTAGCGGGACCGGCCACCGGGGAGCTGTTTTTT. It specifies CAWSQSLAGPATGELFF.